These 6 T cell receptor beta chains share one sample of origin, sequenced in a study of shared clonotypes between healthy human individuals. Produced via immunoSEQ multiplex PCR; TCRdb's table is partial and in-frame only. The data show 1.4 million to 1.5 million clones, approximately 97% seen once. Material for sequencing was naive CD4+ T cells sorted from blood. Subset described: CD45RA+ positively selected. These TCRs come from a man aged 25-40 years in good health.

This chain connects TRBV5-5 to TRBJ2-1; 15 nucleotides match TRBD2. The CDR3 has 19 residues. V was clipped by 4 bases and J by 5 bases; unmatched bases: 13. Germline-derived CDR1 and CDR2 are SGHKS and YYEKEE (reference sequence). This CDR3 reads CASSATIGLAGGPNNEQFF. CDR3 DNA: TGTGCCAGCAGCGCCACCATCGGACTAGCGGGAGGGCCCAACAATGAGCAGTTCTTC.

The rearrangement joins TRBV30 to TRBJ2-5; D possibly matches TRBD1 or TRBD2 (5 bases each). The CDR3 has 12 residues. CDR1 is GTSNPN and CDR2 is SVGIG in the germline V gene (reference sequence). V dropped 4 bases and J dropped 7 bases, with 13 bases sitting between them. CDR3 sequence: CAWTLSGGTQYF. The CDR3, as DNA: TGTGCCTGGACCCTGTCTGGGGGGACCCAGTACTTC.

The chain has TRBV2 and TRBJ1-1; D call uncertain. CDR1 and CDR2 from the germline V gene are SNHLY and FYNNEI. V gave up 4 bases and J gave up 5 bases, with 11 bases separating them. The CDR3 is 13 residues long. The CDR3 sequence is CASSVVPGTEAFF. The CDR3, as DNA: TGTGCCAGCAGTGTTGTCCCGGGTACTGAAGCTTTCTTT.

Concerning this clone: A much larger clone sits a single nucleotide away, making a read error possible. V usage is TRBV5-4 and J usage is TRBJ1-2; a possible D gene is TRBD1 (6 bases). The CDR3 spans 13 residues. Trimming removed 0 bases from V and 3 bases from J, with 6 bases in between. Germline lookup yields CDR1 SGHNT and CDR2 YYREEE (reference sequence). CDR3: CASSLDRDYGYTF. In nucleotides, the CDR3 is TGTGCCAGCAGCTTGGACAGGGACTATGGCTACACCTTC.

V and J are TRBV5-4 and TRBJ2-3, with 10 positions matching TRBD1. The CDR3 consists of 15 residues. Losses at the gene ends were 4 bases for V and 4 bases for J; bases not matched to a gene: 6. Germline CDR1 and CDR2: SGHNT and YYREEE (reference sequence). DNA for the CDR3: TGTGCCAGCAGCCACCGGGACAGGGGTGCAGATACGCAGTATTTT. Translated: CASSHRDRGADTQYF.

The rearrangement uses TRBV5-1 and TRBJ2-5, with 12 bases aligning to TRBD2. CDR1 and CDR2 from the germline V gene are SGHRS and YFSETQ. V gave up 0 bases and J gave up 1 base; unmatched junction bases: 10. The CDR3 contains 19 residues. The CDR3 nucleotides are TGCGCCAGCAGCTTGGGTCTAGCGGGAGGGCCATCGGGCCAAGAGACCCAGTACTTC. As protein: CASSLGLAGGPSGQETQYF.